These T cell receptor beta chains were read from a single sample in a study of PD-1 and CTLA-4 blockade in melanoma. Sequencing was performed with immunoSEQ multiplex PCR; in TCRdb, only in-frame clones are kept and a portion is missing. The data contain around 31,000 clones, approximately 90% of them seen just once; the ten biggest clones take up over 6.5%. The sequencing here drew on CD8+ T cells from peripheral blood, taken from a patient given anti-PD-1 treatment. These TCRs come from a human donor with melanoma. Both conserved end residues are part of each CDR3. The D gene is left open where the match is weak. Size is omitted from some rows. Given values are once, few, many or a class for expanded clones.

CDR3 protein,CDR3 DNA,J gene,D gene,V gene,clone size
CASSMDRAGGYTF,TGTGCCAGCAGCATGGACAGGGCCGGCGGCTACACCTTC,TRBJ1-2,TRBD1,TRBV27,NA
CASSQGEGRETQYF,TGCGCCAGCAGCCAAGGCGAAGGGCGGGAGACCCAGTACTTC,TRBJ2-5,NA,TRBV4-1,NA
CASSLEEPELVGEGYEQYF,TGTGCCAGCAGCTTGGAGGAACCGGAACTAGTCGGGGAAGGTTACGAGCAGTACTTC,TRBJ2-7,NA,TRBV5-5,few
CATAPYNTEAFF,TGTGCCACCGCACCCTATAACACTGAAGCTTTCTTT,TRBJ1-1,NA,TRBV12-3/TRBV12-4,few
CASSFRVVHGFNEQYF,TGCGCCAGCAGCTTTAGAGTGGTCCATGGTTTCAACGAGCAGTACTTC,TRBJ2-7,NA,TRBV5-1,NA
CASSPLGGAIEAFF,TGTGCCAGCAGTCCCTTGGGGGGTGCGATTGAAGCTTTCTTT,TRBJ1-1,NA,TRBV27,NA
CANYTGKNTEAFF,TGTGCCAACTATACAGGAAAGAACACTGAAGCTTTCTTT,TRBJ1-1,NA,TRBV2,NA
CASSFGETQYF,TGTGCCAGCAGTTTTGGGGAGACCCAGTACTTC,TRBJ2-5,NA,TRBV12-3/TRBV12-4,NA
CASSYLAGAEAFF,TGTGCCAGCAGCTATCTTGCGGGGGCTGAAGCTTTCTTT,TRBJ1-1,NA,TRBV11-2,NA
CASSTTGGSNQPQHF,TGTGCCAGCAGCACGACAGGGGGTAGCAATCAGCCCCAGCATTTT,TRBJ1-5,TRBD1,TRBV27,NA
CASSLLAGGNEQFF,TGTGCCAGCAGTTTGCTAGCGGGGGGGAATGAGCAGTTCTTC,TRBJ2-1,TRBD2,TRBV27,NA
CASMGQVTEAFF,TGCGCCAGCATGGGACAGGTCACTGAAGCTTTCTTT,TRBJ1-1,TRBD1,TRBV10-2,NA
CASSFMGPTNYGYTF,TGTGCCAGCAGTTTTATGGGTCCAACTAACTATGGCTACACCTTC,TRBJ1-2,NA,TRBV27,NA
CAWSDGRYNEQFF,TGTGCCTGGAGCGACGGACGGTACAATGAGCAGTTCTTC,TRBJ2-1,NA,TRBV30,NA
CAWSVESPIEQYF,TGTGCCTGGAGTGTAGAGTCTCCAATCGAGCAGTACTTC,TRBJ2-7,NA,TRBV30,NA
CASSGSGSSYEQYF,TGCGCCAGCAGTGGGAGCGGGAGCTCCTACGAGCAGTACTTC,TRBJ2-7,TRBD2,TRBV10-1,NA
CASTSDTFNGETQYF,TGTGCCAGCACCTCGGACACTTTTAACGGAGAGACCCAGTACTTC,TRBJ2-5,NA,TRBV6-6,NA
CASSDSARNEQFF,TGTGCCAGCTCAGACTCTGCGAGGAATGAGCAGTTCTTC,TRBJ2-1,NA,TRBV7-3,NA
CASGPFSGTGAFNEQFF,TGTGCTAGTGGTCCCTTCTCCGGGACAGGGGCCTTTAATGAGCAGTTCTTC,TRBJ2-1,TRBD1,TRBV12-5,NA
CAWEQGAEAFF,TGTGCCTGGGAACAGGGGGCTGAAGCTTTCTTT,TRBJ1-1,TRBD1,TRBV30,NA
CASTETSGTNTGELFF,TGTGCCAGCACTGAGACTAGCGGGACAAACACCGGGGAGCTGTTTTTT,TRBJ2-2,TRBD2,TRBV2,NA
CASSLGQGDYGYTF,TGTGCCAGCAGCTTAGGTCAGGGAGACTATGGCTACACCTTC,TRBJ1-2,NA,TRBV7-9,NA
CASSGLAELTDTQYF,TGTGCCAGCAGCGGATTAGCGGAACTCACAGATACGCAGTATTTT,TRBJ2-3,NA,TRBV11-1,once
CASSLTNFAETQYF,TGTGCCAGCAGCCTGACGAATTTTGCGGAGACCCAGTACTTC,TRBJ2-5,NA,TRBV6-5,NA
CASSIKGIYEQYF,TGTGCCAGTAGTATAAAAGGAATCTACGAGCAGTACTTC,TRBJ2-7,NA,TRBV19,NA
CASSISGAGNQPQHF,TGTGCCAGTAGTATATCGGGGGCAGGCAATCAGCCCCAGCATTTT,TRBJ1-5,NA,TRBV19,NA
CASSGDRVYEQYF,TGTGCCAGCAGCGGGGACAGGGTATACGAGCAGTACTTC,TRBJ2-7,TRBD1,TRBV14,NA
CASSQDFQMGSYNSPLHF,TGCGCCAGCAGCCAAGATTTTCAGATGGGCTCCTATAATTCACCCCTCCACTTT,TRBJ1-6,NA,TRBV4-1,NA
CASRDEGYEQYF,TGTGCCTCCCGGGACGAGGGATACGAGCAGTACTTC,TRBJ2-7,NA,TRBV10-3,NA
CASSPIAGGGTDTQYF,TGTGCCAGCAGTCCCATAGCGGGAGGAGGCACAGATACGCAGTATTTT,TRBJ2-3,TRBD2,TRBV6-4,NA
CASSQQGPYEQYF,TGTGCCAGCAGTCAACAGGGGCCCTACGAGCAGTACTTC,TRBJ2-7,TRBD1,TRBV27,once
CASGWWVGDTQYF,TGTGCCAGCGGCTGGTGGGTGGGAGATACGCAGTATTTT,TRBJ2-3,NA,TRBV27,NA
CASSEWGTSLREAFF,TGTGCCAGCAGTGAATGGGGGACGTCCTTGCGTGAAGCTTTCTTT,TRBJ1-1,NA,TRBV6-1,NA
CASSYHLRDGNTEAFF,TGTGCCAGCAGTTACCACCTCCGGGACGGGAACACTGAAGCTTTCTTT,TRBJ1-1,NA,TRBV6-6,NA
CASRRTVDTEAFF,TGTGCCAGTCGGAGGACGGTGGACACTGAAGCTTTCTTT,TRBJ1-1,NA,TRBV6-5,NA
CSVERPETQYF,TGCAGCGTTGAAAGGCCCGAGACCCAGTACTTC,TRBJ2-5,NA,TRBV29-1,NA
CASSYTGLGGELFF,TGTGCCAGCAGTTACACGGGGCTCGGCGGGGAGCTGTTTTTT,TRBJ2-2,NA,TRBV28,few
CASSVTGLGSGANVLTF,TGTGCCAGCAGCGTGACAGGGCTTGGCTCTGGGGCCAACGTCCTGACTTTC,TRBJ2-6,TRBD1,TRBV9,NA
CASSLEVVPGTSNQPQHF,TGTGCCAGCAGCTTAGAAGTCGTCCCAGGGACCAGCAATCAGCCCCAGCATTTT,TRBJ1-5,NA,TRBV7-9,NA
CASSPPGPTGETQYF,TGTGCCAGCAGTCCGCCGGGACCCACGGGAGAGACCCAGTACTTC,TRBJ2-5,NA,TRBV7-9,NA
CASSLVRERRETQYF,TGTGCCAGCAGCTTAGTACGGGAGAGGCGAGAGACCCAGTACTTC,TRBJ2-5,NA,TRBV11-2,NA
CASSLSGAISTDTQYF,TGTGCCAGCAGCCTCTCCGGGGCCATTAGCACAGATACGCAGTATTTT,TRBJ2-3,NA,TRBV3-1/TRBV3-2,NA
CASSLNTHPTYEQYF,TGTGCCAGCAGTTTAAACACCCACCCTACCTACGAGCAGTACTTC,TRBJ2-7,NA,TRBV27,NA
CASRQTGWETQYF,TGTGCCAGCAGACAGACGGGGTGGGAGACCCAGTACTTC,TRBJ2-5,NA,TRBV27,NA
CASSPTVNTEAFF,TGTGCCAGCAGCCCTACAGTGAACACTGAAGCTTTCTTT,TRBJ1-1,NA,TRBV7-9,NA
CASSRPLQETQYF,TGCGCCAGCTCTAGGCCCCTGCAAGAGACCCAGTACTTC,TRBJ2-5,NA,TRBV10-2,NA
CASSLAYEQYF,TGTGCCAGCAGTCTTGCCTACGAGCAGTACTTC,TRBJ2-7,NA,TRBV28,NA
CASSQAAGGNTGELFF,TGTGCCAGCAGCCAAGCTGCGGGGGGTAACACCGGGGAGCTGTTTTTT,TRBJ2-2,TRBD2,TRBV4-2,NA